Below, 9 T cell receptor beta chains from the same sample are listed, as sequenced in a study of cytomegalovirus exposure and HLA in healthy donors. The PCR employed 60 Vbeta primers together with 13 Jbeta primers. TCRdb's table, derived via immunoSEQ multiplex PCR, lists solely in-frame clones and lacks some. The top ten hold 2.5% to 3% of the sample, which has roughly 100,000 clones, approximately 87% seen once. Sequencing input: PBMCs. These TCRs come from a man aged 35 to 55 in good health and CMV-seronegative.

This clone was detected only a few times. V is TRBV5-6 and J is TRBJ1-2, with a possible D match to TRBD1 (6 bases). The CDR3 covers 15 residues. The V and J ends lost 0 bases and 8 bases respectively, with 17 bases between them. Germline-derived CDR1 and CDR2 are SGHDT and YYEEEE. The CDR3 loop is CASSLVGQGIGGYTF. CDR3 DNA sequence: TGTGCCAGCAGCTTGGTAGGTCAGGGGATAGGAGGCTACACCTTC.

The chain recombines TRBV5-1 with TRBJ2-1, with D possibly TRBD1 on 6 matching bases. The ends were cut back, 2 bases at V and 1 base at J, with 10 bases in the middle. The CDR3 has 15 residues. Germline V gene data show CDR1 as SGHRS and CDR2 as YFSETQ. This CDR3 reads CASSFLQGSYNEQFF. The CDR3 bases are TGCGCCAGCAGCTTTTTACAGGGATCCTACAATGAGCAGTTCTTC.

The V call is TRBV9, the J call TRBJ1-3; 8 nucleotides match TRBD1. The germline CDR1 and CDR2 sequences are SGDLS and YYNGEE. The CDR3 is 17 amino acids. V was clipped by 6 bases and J by 0 bases; unmatched bases: 11. The CDR3 bases are TGTGCCAGCAAGGGCAGGGACAGGAATAGCTCTGGAAACACCATATATTTT. As protein: CASKGRDRNSSGNTIYF.

This clone occurred a few times. V usage is TRBV15 and J usage is TRBJ2-1; 7 nucleotides match TRBD2. The CDR3 contains 18 residues. CDR1 is LNHNV and CDR2 is YYDKDF in the germline V gene (reference sequence). V was pared by 7 bases and J by 5 bases, with 20 bases of the junction left unmatched. Here the CDR3 reads CATTQRGVAGQDNNEQFF. The CDR3 region has the DNA TGTGCCACCACCCAAAGGGGCGTAGCGGGTCAGGATAACAATGAGCAGTTCTTC.

Regarding this clone: Mismatch with germline at one junction end may stem from a read error. V gene TRBV2 combines with J gene TRBJ2-5; perhaps D is TRBD1 or TRBD2 (6 bases each). Looked up from germline, CDR1 is SNHLY and CDR2 is FYNNEI. CDR3 length: 12 residues. The CDR3 DNA reads as TGTGCCAGCAGGGAAGGGGGAGGGACCCAGTACTTC. Translated: CASREGGGTQYF.

This sequence joins TRBV27 and TRBJ2-7; TRBD2 is a possible D gene (8 bases). V was clipped by 7 bases and J by 6 bases, with 31 bases between them. Germline CDR1 reads MNHEY; CDR2 reads SMNVEV (reference sequence). The length of the CDR3 is 18 residues. CDR3 DNA: TGTGCCAGCAATCGGGGGGGCTCTTCGACAGGGTCCCTCGGCGAGCAGTACTTC. Its translation: CASNRGGSSTGSLGEQYF.

V gene TRBV27 combines with J gene TRBJ2-1; TRBD2 matches at 8 bases. The CDR3 runs to 15 residues. CDR1 and CDR2 from the germline V gene are MNHEY and SMNVEV (reference sequence). V gave up 3 bases and J gave up 8 bases; unmatched junction bases: 9. This chain's CDR3 is CASSFFRGGSDEQFF. CDR3 in DNA: TGTGCCAGCAGTTTTTTCCGGGGGGGCTCGGATGAGCAGTTCTTC.

The chain carries TRBV25-1 and TRBJ1-3; the D gene is possibly TRBD1 (5 bases). CDR1 and CDR2 from the germline V gene are MGHDK and SYGVNS. The CDR3 loop spans 13 amino acids. V was clipped by 11 bases and J by 0 bases, with 11 bases between them. CDR3 nucleotide sequence: TGTGCCTCCCGGGGGATCTCTGGAAACACCATATATTTT. This gives the protein CASRGISGNTIYF.

In its sample, this clone was seen once. Within the sample, other DNA sequences also encode this same CDR3. The chain joins TRBV2 to TRBJ2-5, with D uncertain. The germline V gene encodes CDR1 SNHLY and CDR2 FYNNEI. CDR3 length: 11 amino acids. V shed 4 bases and J shed 4 bases, with 4 bases lying between them. CDR3 loop: CASSVRETQYF. CDR3 nucleotides: TGTGCCAGCAGTGTCCGAGAGACCCAGTACTTC. The full variable domain, its missing parts supplied by reference TRBV2 and TRBJ2-5, is EPEVTQTPSHQVTQMGQEVILRCVPISNHLYFYWYRQILGQKVEFLVSFYNNEISEKSEIFDDQFSVERPDGSNFTLKIRSTKLEDSAMYFCASSVRETQYFGPGTRLLVL.